These T cell receptor beta chains were read from a single sample in a study of T-cell memory formation after mild COVID-19. Each CDR3 protein gets one entry after TCRdb re-called the 5' RACE reads with MiXCR. The table records around 390,000 distinct CDR3 sequences, around a sixth of them present only once. Sequencing was carried out using PBMCs or a T cell subset sorted from them (not recorded which). Receptors were obtained from a man aged 18 to 29 who had mild COVID-19 (a few samples of this study predate the infection). Cell type and time point are not known. Each CDR3 is given with its conserved first and last residue. The D gene is left open where the match is weak. Size values are once, few and many counts, or a class for expanded clones, and some rows have none.

v_call	d_call	j_call	clone_size	cdr3_nt	cdr3_aa
TRBV7-9	.	TRBJ2-4	.	TGTGCCAGCAGCTTATTGCACATTCAGTACTTC	CASSLLHIQYF
TRBV5-1	TRBD2	TRBJ2-3	.	TGCGCCAGCAGCTTGTGGGGGGGGAGCGCAGATACGCAGTATTTT	CASSLWGGSADTQYF
TRBV5-1	TRBD2	TRBJ2-5	.	TGCGCCAGCAGCTTGGATGGCGGGGGTAGGAAGACCCAGTACTTC	CASSLDGGGRKTQYF
TRBV4-2	TRBD2	TRBJ2-5	.	TGTGCCAGCAGCCCGGCCGGGGGGGCCGTGGAGACCCAGTACTTC	CASSPAGGAVETQYF
TRBV7-9	TRBD1	TRBJ1-6	few	TGTGCCAGCAGCCACCCGCTCGGACAGGGGGATTCACCCCTCCACTTT	CASSHPLGQGDSPLHF
TRBV4-3	.	TRBJ2-7	few	TGCGCCAGCAGCCAAGGCGGGGGCGGCTCCTACGAGCAGTACTTC	CASSQGGGGSYEQYF
TRBV7-3	TRBD1	TRBJ2-6	few	TGTGCCAGCAGCGACAGGGTGGCAGGGGCCAACGTCCTGACTTTC	CASSDRVAGANVLTF
TRBV27	.	TRBJ1-1	.	TGTGCCAGCAGTCAAGGGATCACCACCCATGAAGCTTTCTTT	CASSQGITTHEAFF
TRBV10-3	.	TRBJ1-4	once	TGTGCCATCACCACAGGGAAAGGTGAAAAACTGTTTTTT	CAITTGKGEKLFF
TRBV19	TRBD1	TRBJ1-5	.	TGTGCCAGTAGTGGGACAGGGCGGCAGCCCCAGCATTTT	CASSGTGRQPQHF
TRBV11-2	TRBD1	TRBJ1-2	.	TGTGCCAGCAGCGCCGGACAGGGAAGCGCTAACTATGGCTACACCTTC	CASSAGQGSANYGYTF
TRBV9	.	TRBJ1-2	.	TGTGCCAGCAGCGGCCCCGGGCAGAGGGGCTATGGCTACACCTTC	CASSGPGQRGYGYTF
TRBV28	.	TRBJ2-6	few	TGTGCCAGCAGTTCGGGCCCCAGGGCCAACGTCCTGACTTTC	CASSSGPRANVLTF
TRBV24-1	.	TRBJ2-2	.	TGTGCCAGCCGACGAGGAGCCGGCGGGGAGCTGTTTTTT	CASRRGAGGELFF
TRBV24-1	.	TRBJ2-2	.	TGTGCCACCGTAGGGGAGCCCACCGGGGAGCTGTTTTTT	CATVGEPTGELFF
TRBV7-9	.	TRBJ2-7	few	TGTGCCAGCACCCGGACAGTCGTAACCCTAGACGAGCAGTACTTC	CASTRTVVTLDEQYF
TRBV27	TRBD1	TRBJ2-1	.	TGTGCCAGCAGTACCCCGACAGGGGAAGAGGGGAATGAGCAGTTCTTC	CASSTPTGEEGNEQFF